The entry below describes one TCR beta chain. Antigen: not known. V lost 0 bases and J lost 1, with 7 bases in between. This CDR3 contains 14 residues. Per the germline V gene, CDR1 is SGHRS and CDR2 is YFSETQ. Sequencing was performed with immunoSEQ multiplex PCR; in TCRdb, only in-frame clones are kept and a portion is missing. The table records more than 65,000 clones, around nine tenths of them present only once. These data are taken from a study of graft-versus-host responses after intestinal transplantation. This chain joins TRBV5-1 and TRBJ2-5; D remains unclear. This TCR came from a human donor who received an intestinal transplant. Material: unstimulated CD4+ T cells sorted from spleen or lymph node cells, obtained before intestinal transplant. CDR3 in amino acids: CASSLGASQETQYF. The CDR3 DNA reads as TGCGCCAGCAGCTTGGGTGCGTCCCAAGAGACCCAGTACTTC.